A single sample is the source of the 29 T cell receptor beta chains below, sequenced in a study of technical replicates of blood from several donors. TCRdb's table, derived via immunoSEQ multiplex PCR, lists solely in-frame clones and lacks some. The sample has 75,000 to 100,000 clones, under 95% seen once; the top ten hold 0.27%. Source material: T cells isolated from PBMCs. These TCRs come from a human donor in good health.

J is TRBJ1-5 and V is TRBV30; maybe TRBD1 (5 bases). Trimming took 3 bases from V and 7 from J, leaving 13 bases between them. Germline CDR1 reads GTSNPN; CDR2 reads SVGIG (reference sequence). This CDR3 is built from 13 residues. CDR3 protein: CAWRTGTGQPQHF. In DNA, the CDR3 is TGTGCCTGGAGAACCGGGACTGGGCAGCCCCAGCATTTT.

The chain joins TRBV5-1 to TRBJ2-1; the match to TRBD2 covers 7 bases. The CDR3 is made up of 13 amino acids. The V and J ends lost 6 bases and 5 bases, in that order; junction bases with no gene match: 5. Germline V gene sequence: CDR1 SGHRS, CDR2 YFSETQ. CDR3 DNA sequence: TGCGCCAGCACACTAGCGTGGGACAATGAGCAGTTCTTC. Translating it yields CASTLAWDNEQFF.

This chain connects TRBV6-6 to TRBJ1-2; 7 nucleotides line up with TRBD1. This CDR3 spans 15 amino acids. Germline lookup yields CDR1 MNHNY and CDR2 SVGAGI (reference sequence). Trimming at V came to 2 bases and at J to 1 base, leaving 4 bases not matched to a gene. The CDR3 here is CASSYTGEINYGYTF. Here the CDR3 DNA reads TGTGCCAGCAGTTACACAGGGGAGATTAACTATGGCTACACCTTC.

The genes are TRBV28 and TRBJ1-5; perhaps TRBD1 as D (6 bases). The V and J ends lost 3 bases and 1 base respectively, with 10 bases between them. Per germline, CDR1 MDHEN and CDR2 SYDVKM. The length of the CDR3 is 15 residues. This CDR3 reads CASSFARGSNQPQHF. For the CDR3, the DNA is TGTGCCAGCAGTTTCGCCAGGGGAAGCAATCAGCCCCAGCATTTT.

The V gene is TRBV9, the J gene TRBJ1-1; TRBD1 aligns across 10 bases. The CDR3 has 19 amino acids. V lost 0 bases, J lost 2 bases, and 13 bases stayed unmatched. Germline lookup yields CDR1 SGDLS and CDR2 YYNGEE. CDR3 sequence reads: CASSVEGWTGGNSNTEAFF. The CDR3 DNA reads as TGTGCCAGCAGCGTAGAGGGATGGACAGGGGGTAACTCAAACACTGAAGCTTTCTTT.

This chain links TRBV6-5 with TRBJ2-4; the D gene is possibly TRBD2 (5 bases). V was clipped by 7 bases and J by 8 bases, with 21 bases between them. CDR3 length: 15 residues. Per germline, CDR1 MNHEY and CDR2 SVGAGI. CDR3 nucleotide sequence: TGTGCCAGCAAGAAAAGGTACCTCCTGCGGGACATTCAGTACTTC. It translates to CASKKRYLLRDIQYF.

This CDR3 reads CASSGNTGNYGYTF. CDR3 nucleotides: TGTGCCAGCAGCGGAAATACAGGCAACTATGGCTACACCTTC. V usage is TRBV7-9 and J usage is TRBJ1-2, with D possibly being TRBD1 (5 bases). Germline-derived CDR1 and CDR2 are SEHNR and FQNEAQ (reference sequence). Trimming removed 5 bases at V and 2 bases at J, with 12 bases between. This CDR3 has 14 residues.

The CDR3 DNA sequence: TGTGCCAGCAGCTCCTGGCCCCAGCATTTT. Protein product: CASSSWPQHF. The rearrangement joins TRBV21-1 to TRBJ1-5. TRBV21-1 is labeled a pseudogene. CDR3 length: 10 residues.

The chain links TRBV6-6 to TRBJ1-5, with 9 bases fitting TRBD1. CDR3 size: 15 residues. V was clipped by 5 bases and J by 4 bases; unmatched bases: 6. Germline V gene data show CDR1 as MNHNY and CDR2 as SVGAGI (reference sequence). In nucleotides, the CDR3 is TGTGCCAGCAGTACAGGGGGCGCGAGGAATCAGCCCCAGCATTTT. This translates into CASSTGGARNQPQHF.

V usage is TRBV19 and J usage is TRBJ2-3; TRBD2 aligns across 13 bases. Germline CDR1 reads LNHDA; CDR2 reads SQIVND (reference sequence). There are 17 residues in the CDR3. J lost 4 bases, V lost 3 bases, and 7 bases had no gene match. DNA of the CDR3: TGTGCCAGTAGTATCCGACTAGCGGGAGGCAGGGCAGATACGCAGTATTTT. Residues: CASSIRLAGGRADTQYF. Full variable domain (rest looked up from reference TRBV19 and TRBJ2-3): DGGITQSPKYLFRKEGQNVTLSCEQNLNHDAMYWYRQDPGQGLRLIYYSQIVNDFQKGDIAEGYSVSREKKESFPLTVTSAQKNPTAFYLCASSIRLAGGRADTQYFGPGTRLTVL.

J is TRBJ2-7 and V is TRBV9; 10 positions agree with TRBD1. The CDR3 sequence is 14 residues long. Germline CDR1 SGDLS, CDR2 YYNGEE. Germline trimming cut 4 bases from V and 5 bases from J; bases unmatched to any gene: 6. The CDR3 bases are TGTGCCAGCAGCAGGGACAGGGGCACCAACGAGCAGTACTTC. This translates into CASSRDRGTNEQYF.

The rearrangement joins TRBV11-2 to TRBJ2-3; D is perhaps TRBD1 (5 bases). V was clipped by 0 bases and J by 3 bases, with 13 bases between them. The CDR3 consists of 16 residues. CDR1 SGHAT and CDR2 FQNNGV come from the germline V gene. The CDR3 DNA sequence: TGTGCCAGCAGCTTAGAGGCAGGGTATAGTACAGATACGCAGTATTTT. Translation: CASSLEAGYSTDTQYF.

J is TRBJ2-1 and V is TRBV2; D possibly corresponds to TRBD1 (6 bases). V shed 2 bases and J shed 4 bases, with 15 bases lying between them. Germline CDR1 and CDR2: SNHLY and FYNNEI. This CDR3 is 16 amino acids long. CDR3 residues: CASSETQVQGYNEQFF. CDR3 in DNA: TGTGCCAGCAGTGAAACTCAGGTACAGGGTTACAATGAGCAGTTCTTC. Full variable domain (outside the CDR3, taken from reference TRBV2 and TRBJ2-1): EPEVTQTPSHQVTQMGQEVILRCVPISNHLYFYWYRQILGQKVEFLVSFYNNEISEKSEIFDDQFSVERPDGSNFTLKIRSTKLEDSAMYFCASSETQVQGYNEQFFGPGTRLTVL.

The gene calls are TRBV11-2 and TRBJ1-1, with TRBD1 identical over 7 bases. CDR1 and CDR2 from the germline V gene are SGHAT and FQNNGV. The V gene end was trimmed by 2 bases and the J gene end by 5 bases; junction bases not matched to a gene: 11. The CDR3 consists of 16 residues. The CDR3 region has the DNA TGTGCCAGCAGCTTAAGAGTCAGGGGGGTCGAGACTGAAGCTTTCTTT. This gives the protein CASSLRVRGVETEAFF.

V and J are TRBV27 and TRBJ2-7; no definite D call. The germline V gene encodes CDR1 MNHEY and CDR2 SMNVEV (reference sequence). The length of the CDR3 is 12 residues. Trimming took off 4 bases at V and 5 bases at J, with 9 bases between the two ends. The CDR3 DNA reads TGTGCCAGCAGTTCGGGTCATGACGAGCAGTACTTC. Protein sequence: CASSSGHDEQYF.

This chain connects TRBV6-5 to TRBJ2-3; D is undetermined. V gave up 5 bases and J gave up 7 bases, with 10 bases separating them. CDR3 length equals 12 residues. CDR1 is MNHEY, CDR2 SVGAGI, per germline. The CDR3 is CASSVNGYTQYF. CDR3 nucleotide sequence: TGTGCCAGCAGTGTCAACGGGTATACGCAGTATTTT.

CDR3 in amino acids: CSVVRAQSSYNEQFF. In DNA, the CDR3 is TGCAGCGTTGTGAGGGCCCAGAGCTCCTACAATGAGCAGTTCTTC. J is TRBJ2-1 and V is TRBV29-1; D might be TRBD2 (5 bases). Germline CDR1 SQVTM, CDR2 ANQGSEA. V dropped 4 bases and J dropped 0 bases, with 13 bases sitting between them. This CDR3 region has 15 residues.

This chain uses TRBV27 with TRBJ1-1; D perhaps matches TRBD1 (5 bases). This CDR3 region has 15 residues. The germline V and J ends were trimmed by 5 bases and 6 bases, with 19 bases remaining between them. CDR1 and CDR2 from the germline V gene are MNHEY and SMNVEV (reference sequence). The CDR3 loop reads CASSPRSGVRAEAFF. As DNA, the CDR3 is TGTGCCAGCAGTCCAAGGTCGGGGGTTAGGGCTGAAGCTTTCTTT.

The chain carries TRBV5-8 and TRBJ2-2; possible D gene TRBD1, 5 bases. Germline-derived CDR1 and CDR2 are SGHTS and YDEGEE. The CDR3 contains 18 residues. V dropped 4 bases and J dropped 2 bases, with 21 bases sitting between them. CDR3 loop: CASSSNRLTATNTGELFF. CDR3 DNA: TGTGCCAGCAGCAGTAACAGGTTAACGGCAACCAACACCGGGGAGCTGTTTTTT. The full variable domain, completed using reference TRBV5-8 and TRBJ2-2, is EAGVTQSPTHLIKTRGQQATLRCSPISGHTSVYWYQQALGLGLQFLLWYDEGEERNRGNFPPRFSGRQFPNYSSELNVNALELEDSALYLCASSSNRLTATNTGELFFGEGSRLTVL.

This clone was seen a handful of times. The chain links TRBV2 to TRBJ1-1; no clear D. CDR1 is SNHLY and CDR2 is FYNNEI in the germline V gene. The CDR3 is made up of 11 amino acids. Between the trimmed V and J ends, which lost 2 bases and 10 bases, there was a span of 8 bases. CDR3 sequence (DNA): TGTGCCAGCAGTGAAAACAGTCCAGCTTTCTTT. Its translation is CASSENSPAFF. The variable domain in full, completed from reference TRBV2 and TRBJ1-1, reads EPEVTQTPSHQVTQMGQEVILRCVPISNHLYFYWYRQILGQKVEFLVSFYNNEISEKSEIFDDQFSVERPDGSNFTLKIRSTKLEDSAMYFCASSENSPAFFGQGTRLTVV.

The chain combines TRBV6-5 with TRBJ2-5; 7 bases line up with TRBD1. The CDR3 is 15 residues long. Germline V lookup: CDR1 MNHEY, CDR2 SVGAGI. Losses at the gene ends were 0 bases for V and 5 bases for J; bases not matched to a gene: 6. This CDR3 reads CASSYSTGLFETQYF. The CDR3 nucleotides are TGTGCCAGCAGTTACTCGACAGGGCTGTTCGAGACCCAGTACTTC.

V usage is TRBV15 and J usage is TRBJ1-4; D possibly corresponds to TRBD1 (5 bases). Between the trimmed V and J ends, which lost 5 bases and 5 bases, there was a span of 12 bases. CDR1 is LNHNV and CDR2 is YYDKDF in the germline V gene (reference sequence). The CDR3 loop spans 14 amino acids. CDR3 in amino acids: CATSGGDGNEKLFF. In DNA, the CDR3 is TGTGCCACCAGCGGCGGGGACGGAAATGAAAAACTGTTTTTT.

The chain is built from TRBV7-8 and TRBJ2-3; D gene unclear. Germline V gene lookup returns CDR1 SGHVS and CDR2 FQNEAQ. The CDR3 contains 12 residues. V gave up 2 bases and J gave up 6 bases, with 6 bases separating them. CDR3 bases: TGTGCCAGCAGCTTAATTCCTGATACGCAGTATTTT. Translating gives CASSLIPDTQYF.

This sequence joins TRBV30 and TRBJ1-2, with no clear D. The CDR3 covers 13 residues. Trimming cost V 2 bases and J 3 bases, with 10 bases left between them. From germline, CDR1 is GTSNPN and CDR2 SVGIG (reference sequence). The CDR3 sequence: CAWSTDGDYGYTF. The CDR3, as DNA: TGTGCCTGGAGTACGGACGGGGACTATGGCTACACCTTC. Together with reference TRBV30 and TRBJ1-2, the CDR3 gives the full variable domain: SQTIHQWPATLVQPVGSPLSLECTVEGTSNPNLYWYRQAAGRGLQLLFYSVGIGQISSEVPQNLSASRPQDRQFILSSKKLLLSDSGFYLCAWSTDGDYGYTFGSGTRLTVV.

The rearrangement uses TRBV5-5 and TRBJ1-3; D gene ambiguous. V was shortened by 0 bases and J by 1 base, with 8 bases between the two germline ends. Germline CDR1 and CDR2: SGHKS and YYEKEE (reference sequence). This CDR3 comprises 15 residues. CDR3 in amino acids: CASSLDAESGNTIYF. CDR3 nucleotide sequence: TGTGCCAGCAGCTTGGACGCAGAATCTGGAAACACCATATATTTT.

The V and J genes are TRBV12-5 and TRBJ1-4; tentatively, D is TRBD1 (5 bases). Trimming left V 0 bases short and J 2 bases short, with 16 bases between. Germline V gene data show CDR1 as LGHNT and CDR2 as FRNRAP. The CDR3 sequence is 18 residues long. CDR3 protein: CASGLVFTGQETNEKLFF. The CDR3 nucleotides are TGTGCTAGTGGTTTGGTATTTACAGGACAAGAGACTAATGAAAAACTGTTTTTT. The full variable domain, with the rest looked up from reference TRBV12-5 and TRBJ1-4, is DARVTQTPRHKVTEMGQEVTMRCQPILGHNTVFWYRQTMMQGLELLAYFRNRAPLDDSGMPKDRFSAEMPDATLATLKIQPSEPRDSAVYFCASGLVFTGQETNEKLFFGSGTQLSVL.

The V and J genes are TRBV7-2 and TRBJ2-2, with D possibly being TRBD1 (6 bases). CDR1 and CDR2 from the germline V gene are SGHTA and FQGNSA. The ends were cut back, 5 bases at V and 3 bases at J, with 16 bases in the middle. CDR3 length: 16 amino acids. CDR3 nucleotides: TGTGCCAGCAGCCCCCCGTGGGGGCGAGACACCGGGGAGCTGTTTTTT. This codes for CASSPPWGRDTGELFF.

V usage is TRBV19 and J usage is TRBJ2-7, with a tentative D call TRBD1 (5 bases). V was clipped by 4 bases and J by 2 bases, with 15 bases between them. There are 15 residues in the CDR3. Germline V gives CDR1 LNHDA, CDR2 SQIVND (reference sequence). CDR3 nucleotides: TGTGCCAGTAGTAAGGACAACCCTCCTCCCTACGAGCAGTACTTC. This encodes CASSKDNPPPYEQYF.

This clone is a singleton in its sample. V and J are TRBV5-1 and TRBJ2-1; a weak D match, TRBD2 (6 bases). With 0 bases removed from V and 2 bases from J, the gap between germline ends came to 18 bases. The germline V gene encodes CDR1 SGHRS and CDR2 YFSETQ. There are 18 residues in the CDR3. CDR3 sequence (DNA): TGCGCCAGCAGCTTGGAGGCACATAGCGGAGGGCCCTACAATGAGCAGTTCTTC. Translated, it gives CASSLEAHSGGPYNEQFF.